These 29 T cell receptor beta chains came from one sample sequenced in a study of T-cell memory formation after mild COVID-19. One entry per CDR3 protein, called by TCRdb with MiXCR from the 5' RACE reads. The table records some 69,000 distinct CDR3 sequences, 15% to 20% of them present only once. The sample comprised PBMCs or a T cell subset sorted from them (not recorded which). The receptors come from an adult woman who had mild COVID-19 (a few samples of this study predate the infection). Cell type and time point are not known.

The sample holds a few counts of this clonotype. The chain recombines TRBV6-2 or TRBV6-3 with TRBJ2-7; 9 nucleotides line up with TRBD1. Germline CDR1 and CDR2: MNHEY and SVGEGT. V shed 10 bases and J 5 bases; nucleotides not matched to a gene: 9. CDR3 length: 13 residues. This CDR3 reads CATGVGTGNEQYF. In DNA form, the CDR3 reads TGTGCCACCGGCGTTGGGACAGGGAACGAGCAGTACTTC.

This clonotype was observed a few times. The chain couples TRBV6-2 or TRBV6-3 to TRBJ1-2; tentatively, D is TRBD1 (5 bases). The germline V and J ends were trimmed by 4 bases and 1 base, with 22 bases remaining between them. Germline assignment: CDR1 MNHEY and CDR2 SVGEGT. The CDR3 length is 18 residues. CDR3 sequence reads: CASSFVPGRSDLNYGYTF. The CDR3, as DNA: TGTGCCAGCAGTTTTGTCCCGGGACGGTCAGATCTTAACTATGGCTACACCTTC.

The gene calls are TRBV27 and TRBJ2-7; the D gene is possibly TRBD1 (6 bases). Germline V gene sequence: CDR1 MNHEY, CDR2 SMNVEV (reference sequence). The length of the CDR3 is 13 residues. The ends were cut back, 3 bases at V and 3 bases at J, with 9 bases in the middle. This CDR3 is CASSFGRGYEQYF. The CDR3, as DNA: TGTGCCAGCAGTTTCGGCAGGGGCTACGAGCAGTACTTC.

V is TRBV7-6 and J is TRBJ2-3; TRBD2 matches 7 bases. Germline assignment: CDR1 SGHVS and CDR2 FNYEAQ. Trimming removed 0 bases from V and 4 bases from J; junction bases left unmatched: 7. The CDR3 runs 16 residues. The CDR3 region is CASSLARGGSADTQYF. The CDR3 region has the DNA TGTGCCAGCAGCTTAGCGCGAGGCGGGAGTGCAGATACGCAGTATTTT.

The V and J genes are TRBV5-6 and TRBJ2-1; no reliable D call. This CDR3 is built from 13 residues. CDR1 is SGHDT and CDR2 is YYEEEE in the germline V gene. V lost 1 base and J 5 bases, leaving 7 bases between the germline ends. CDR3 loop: CASSLSADNEQFF. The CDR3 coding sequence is TGTGCCAGCAGCTTGTCAGCCGACAATGAGCAGTTCTTC.

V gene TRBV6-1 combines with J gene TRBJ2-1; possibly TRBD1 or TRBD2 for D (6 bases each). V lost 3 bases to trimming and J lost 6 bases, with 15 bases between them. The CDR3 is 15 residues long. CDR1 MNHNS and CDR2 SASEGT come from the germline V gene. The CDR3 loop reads CASSEGRGRFNEQFF. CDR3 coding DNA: TGTGCCAGCAGTGAGGGCCGGGGGCGTTTCAATGAGCAGTTCTTC.

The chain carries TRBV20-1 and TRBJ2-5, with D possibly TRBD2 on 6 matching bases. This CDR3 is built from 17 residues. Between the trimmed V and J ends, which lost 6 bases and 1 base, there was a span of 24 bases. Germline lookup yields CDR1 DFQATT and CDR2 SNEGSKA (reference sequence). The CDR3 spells CSATPYRGGALQETQYF. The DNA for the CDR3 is TGCAGTGCAACCCCTTACCGGGGCGGGGCCCTCCAAGAGACCCAGTACTTC.

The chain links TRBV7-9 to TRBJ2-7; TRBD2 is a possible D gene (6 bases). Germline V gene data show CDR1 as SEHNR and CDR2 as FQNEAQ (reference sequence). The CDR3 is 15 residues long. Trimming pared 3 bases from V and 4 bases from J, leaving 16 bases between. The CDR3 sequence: CASSFSTRGPYEQYF. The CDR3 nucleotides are TGTGCCAGCAGCTTTTCGACTAGAGGCCCATACGAGCAGTACTTC.

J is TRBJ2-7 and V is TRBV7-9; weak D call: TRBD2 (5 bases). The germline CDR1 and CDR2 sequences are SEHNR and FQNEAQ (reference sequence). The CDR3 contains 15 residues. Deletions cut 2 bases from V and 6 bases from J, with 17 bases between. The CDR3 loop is CASSLSASPSLEQYF. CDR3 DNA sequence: TGTGCCAGCAGCTTATCGGCTAGCCCATCTCTCGAGCAGTACTTC.

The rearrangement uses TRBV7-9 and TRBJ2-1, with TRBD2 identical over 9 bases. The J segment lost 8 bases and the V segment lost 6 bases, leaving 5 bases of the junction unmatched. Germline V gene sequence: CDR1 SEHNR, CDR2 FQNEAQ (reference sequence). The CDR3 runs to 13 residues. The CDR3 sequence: CASRPGTSHEQFF. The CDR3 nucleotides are TGTGCCAGCAGGCCCGGGACTAGCCATGAGCAGTTCTTC. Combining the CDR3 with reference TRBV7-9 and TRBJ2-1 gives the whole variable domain DTGVSQNPRHKITKRGQNVTFRCDPISEHNRLYWYRQTLGQGPEFLTYFQNEAQLEKSRLLSDRFSAERPKGSFSTLEIQRTEQGDSAMYLCASRPGTSHEQFFGPGTRLTVL.

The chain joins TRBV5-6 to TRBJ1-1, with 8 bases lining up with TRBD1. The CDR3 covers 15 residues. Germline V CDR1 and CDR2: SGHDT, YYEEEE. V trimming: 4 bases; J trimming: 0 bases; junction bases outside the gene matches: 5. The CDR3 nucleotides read TGTGCCAGCAGCGGTCGACAGGGGATGAACACTGAAGCTTTCTTT. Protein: CASSGRQGMNTEAFF.

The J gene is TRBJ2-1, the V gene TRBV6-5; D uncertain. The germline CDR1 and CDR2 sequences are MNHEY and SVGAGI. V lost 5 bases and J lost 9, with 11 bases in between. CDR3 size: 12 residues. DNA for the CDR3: TGTGCCAGCAGTCACGGGTCGGGTGAGCAGTTCTTC. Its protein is CASSHGSGEQFF.

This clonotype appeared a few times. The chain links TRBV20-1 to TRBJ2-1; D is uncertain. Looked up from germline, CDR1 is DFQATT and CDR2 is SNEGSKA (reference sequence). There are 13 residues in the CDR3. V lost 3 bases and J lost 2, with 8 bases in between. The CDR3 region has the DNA TGCAGTGCTAGGTTAGAGACCTACAATGAGCAGTTCTTC. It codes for CSARLETYNEQFF.

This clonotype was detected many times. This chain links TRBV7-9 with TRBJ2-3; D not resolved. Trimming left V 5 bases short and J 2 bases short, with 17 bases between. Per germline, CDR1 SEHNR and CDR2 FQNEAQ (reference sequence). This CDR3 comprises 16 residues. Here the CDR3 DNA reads TGTGCCAGCAGCACGCGACTGCATACCGACACAGATACGCAGTATTTT. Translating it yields CASSTRLHTDTDTQYF.

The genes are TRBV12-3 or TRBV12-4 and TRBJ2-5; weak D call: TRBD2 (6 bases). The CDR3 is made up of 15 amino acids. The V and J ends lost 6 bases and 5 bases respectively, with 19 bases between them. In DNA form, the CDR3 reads TGTGCCAGCAGCCATATGGGCAGGGAGGAGGAGACCCAGTACTTC. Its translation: CASSHMGREEETQYF.

CDR3 amino acids: CASSHGGYTF. The CDR3 coding sequence is TGTGCCAGCAGCCACGGGGGCTACACCTTC. The V call is TRBV7-9, the J call TRBJ1-2; the D is unclear. The CDR3 is 10 residues long. V dropped 5 bases and J dropped 8 bases, with 6 bases sitting between them. Germline values: CDR1 SEHNR, CDR2 FQNEAQ (reference sequence).

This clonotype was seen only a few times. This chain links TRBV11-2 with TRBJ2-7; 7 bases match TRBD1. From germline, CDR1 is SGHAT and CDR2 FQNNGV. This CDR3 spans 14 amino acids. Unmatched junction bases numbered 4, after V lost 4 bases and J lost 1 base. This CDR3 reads CASSSYRGSYEQYF. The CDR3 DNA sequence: TGTGCCAGCAGCTCTTACAGGGGATCCTACGAGCAGTACTTC. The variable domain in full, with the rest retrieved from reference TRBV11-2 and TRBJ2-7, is EAGVAQSPRYKIIEKRQSVAFWCNPISGHATLYWYQQILGQGPKLLIQFQNNGVVDDSQLPKDRFSAERLKGVDSTLKIQPAKLEDSAVYLCASSSYRGSYEQYFGPGTRLTVT.

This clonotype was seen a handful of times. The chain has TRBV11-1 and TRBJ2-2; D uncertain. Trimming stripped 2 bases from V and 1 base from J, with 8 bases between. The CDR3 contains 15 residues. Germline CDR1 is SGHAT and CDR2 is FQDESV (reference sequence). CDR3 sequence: CASSLFTENTGELFF. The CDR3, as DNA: TGTGCCAGCAGCTTATTCACTGAGAACACCGGGGAGCTGTTTTTT.

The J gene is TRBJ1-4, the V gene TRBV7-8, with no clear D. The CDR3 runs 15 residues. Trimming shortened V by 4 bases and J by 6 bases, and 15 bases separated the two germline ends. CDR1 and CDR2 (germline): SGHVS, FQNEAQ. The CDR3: CASSSSMGWYEKLFF. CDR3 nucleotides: TGTGCCAGCAGCTCGTCGATGGGGTGGTATGAAAAACTGTTTTTT.

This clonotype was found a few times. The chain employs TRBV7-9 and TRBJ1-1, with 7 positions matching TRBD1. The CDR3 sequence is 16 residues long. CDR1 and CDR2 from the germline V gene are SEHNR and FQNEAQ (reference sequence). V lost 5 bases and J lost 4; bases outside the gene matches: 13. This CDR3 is CASSPRDSPLGTEAFF. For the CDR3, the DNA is TGTGCCAGCAGCCCCAGGGACAGCCCTCTGGGCACTGAAGCTTTCTTT.

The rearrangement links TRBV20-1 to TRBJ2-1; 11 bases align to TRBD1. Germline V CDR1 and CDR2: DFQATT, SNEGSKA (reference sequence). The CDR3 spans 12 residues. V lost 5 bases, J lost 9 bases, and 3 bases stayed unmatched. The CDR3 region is CSAYGQGAEQFF. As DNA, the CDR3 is TGCAGTGCTTACGGACAGGGGGCTGAGCAGTTCTTC.

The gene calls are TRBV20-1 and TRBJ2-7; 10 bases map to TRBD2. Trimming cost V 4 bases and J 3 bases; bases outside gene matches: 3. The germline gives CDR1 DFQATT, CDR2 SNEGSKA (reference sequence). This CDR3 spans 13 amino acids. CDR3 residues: CSAKSSGSYEQYF. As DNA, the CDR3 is TGCAGTGCTAAGTCTAGCGGGAGCTACGAGCAGTACTTC.

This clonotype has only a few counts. Here the CDR3 reads CAISFSGSGETQYF. CDR3 bases: TGTGCCATCAGTTTTAGCGGGAGCGGGGAGACCCAGTACTTC. The J gene is TRBJ2-5, the V gene TRBV10-3; 9 bases are shared with TRBD2. Germline V gene data show CDR1 as ENHRY and CDR2 as SYGVKD. With V trimmed by 5 bases and J by 5 bases, 6 bases remained unmatched. The CDR3 is made up of 14 amino acids.

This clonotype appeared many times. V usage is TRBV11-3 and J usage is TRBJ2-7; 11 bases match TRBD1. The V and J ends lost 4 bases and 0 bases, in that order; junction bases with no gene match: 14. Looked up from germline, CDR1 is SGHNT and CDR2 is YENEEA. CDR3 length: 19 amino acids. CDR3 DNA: TGTGCCAGCAGCTCTCACCCCGGGACAGGGGGTATGAGCTCCTACGAGCAGTACTTC. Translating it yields CASSSHPGTGGMSSYEQYF. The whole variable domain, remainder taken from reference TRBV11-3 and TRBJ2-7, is EAGVVQSPRYKIIEKKQPVAFWCNPISGHNTLYWYLQNLGQGPELLIRYENEEAVDDSQLPKDRFSAERLKGVDSTLKIQPAELGDSAVYLCASSSHPGTGGMSSYEQYFGPGTRLTVT.

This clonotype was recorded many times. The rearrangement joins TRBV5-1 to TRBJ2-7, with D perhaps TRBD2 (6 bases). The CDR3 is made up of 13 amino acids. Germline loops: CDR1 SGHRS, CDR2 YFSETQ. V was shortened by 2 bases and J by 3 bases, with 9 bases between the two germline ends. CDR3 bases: TGCGCCAGCAGCTTAGGAGGGGACTACGAGCAGTACTTC. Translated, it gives CASSLGGDYEQYF.

As DNA, the CDR3 is TGTGCCAGCAGTACAGGACCCTACGAGCAGTACGTC. The encoded protein is CASSTGPYEQYV. The J gene is TRBJ2-7, the V gene TRBV28; D may be TRBD1 (5 bases). The CDR3 contains 12 residues. Trimming took 5 bases from V and 2 from J, leaving 7 bases between them. The germline CDR1 and CDR2 sequences are MDHEN and SYDVKM.

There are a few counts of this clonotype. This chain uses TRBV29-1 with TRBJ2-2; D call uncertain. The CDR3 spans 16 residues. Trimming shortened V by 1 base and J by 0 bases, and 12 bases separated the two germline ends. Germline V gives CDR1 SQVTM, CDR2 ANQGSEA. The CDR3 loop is CSVEAHGGANTGELFF. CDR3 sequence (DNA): TGCAGCGTTGAAGCACACGGTGGTGCGAACACCGGGGAGCTGTTTTTT.

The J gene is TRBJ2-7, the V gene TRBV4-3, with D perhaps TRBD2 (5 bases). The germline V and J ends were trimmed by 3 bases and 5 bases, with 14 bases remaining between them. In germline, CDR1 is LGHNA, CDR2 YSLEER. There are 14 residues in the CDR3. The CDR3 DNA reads TGCGCCAGCAGCCAGACCCAAAGCGGAAACGAGCAGTACTTC. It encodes CASSQTQSGNEQYF.

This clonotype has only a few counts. CDR3 region: CASSRTGRTEAFF. The CDR3 bases are TGTGCCAGCAGTCGGACAGGGAGGACTGAAGCTTTCTTT. V usage is TRBV6-5 and J usage is TRBJ1-1; 8 bases align to TRBD1. The CDR3 length is 13 residues. The ends lost 5 bases at V and 5 bases at J; junction bases unmatched: 4. Germline CDR1 MNHEY, CDR2 SVGAGI.